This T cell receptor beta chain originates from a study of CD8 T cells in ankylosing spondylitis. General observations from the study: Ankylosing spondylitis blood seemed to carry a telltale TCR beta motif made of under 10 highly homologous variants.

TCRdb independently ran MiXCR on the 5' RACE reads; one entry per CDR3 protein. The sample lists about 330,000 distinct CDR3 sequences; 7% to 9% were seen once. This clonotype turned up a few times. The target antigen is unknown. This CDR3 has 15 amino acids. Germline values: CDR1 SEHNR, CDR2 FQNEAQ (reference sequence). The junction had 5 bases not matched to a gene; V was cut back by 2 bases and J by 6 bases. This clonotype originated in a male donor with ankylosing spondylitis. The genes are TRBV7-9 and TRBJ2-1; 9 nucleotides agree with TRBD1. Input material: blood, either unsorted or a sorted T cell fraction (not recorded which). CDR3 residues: CASSLLDRGGNEQFF. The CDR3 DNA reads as TGTGCCAGCAGCTTATTGGACAGGGGTGGCAATGAGCAGTTCTTC.